A single sample gave rise to the 20 T cell receptor beta chains below, sequenced in a study of blood T cell repertoires in COVID-19. Measured with immunoSEQ multiplex PCR; TCRdb has only the in-frame clones, and not every one. In the table there are 150,000 to 200,000 clones, roughly 85% of which are singletons. The sequenced sample consisted of peripheral blood. The receptor source for this set is a human donor in a cohort sampled during active COVID-19.

This sequence joins TRBV7-9 and TRBJ1-2; maybe TRBD1 (6 bases). CDR1 is SEHNR and CDR2 is FQNEAQ in the germline V gene (reference sequence). The CDR3 has 14 residues. The germline V and J ends were trimmed by 5 bases and 2 bases, with 12 bases remaining between them. CDR3 nucleotides: TGTGCCAGCAGCCCCGGACAGATCAACTATGGCTACACCTTC. Translating gives CASSPGQINYGYTF. The complete variable domain, with remaining parts taken from reference TRBV7-9 and TRBJ1-2, reads DTGVSQNPRHKITKRGQNVTFRCDPISEHNRLYWYRQTLGQGPEFLTYFQNEAQLEKSRLLSDRFSAERPKGSFSTLEIQRTEQGDSAMYLCASSPGQINYGYTFGSGTRLTVV.

V is TRBV6-2 or TRBV6-3 and J is TRBJ2-7; the D gene is possibly TRBD1 (6 bases). Germline V gene lookup returns CDR1 MNHEY and CDR2 SVGEGT. This CDR3 spans 14 amino acids. V lost 5 bases and J lost 1, with 12 bases in between. Here the CDR3 DNA reads TGTGCCAGCAGTGATCTACAGGGTTCCTACGAGCAGTACTTC. Its protein product is CASSDLQGSYEQYF.

The chain uses TRBV28 and TRBJ1-1; weak D call: TRBD1 (6 bases). The CDR3 is 14 residues long. Germline V CDR1 and CDR2: MDHEN, SYDVKM. V lost 4 bases and J lost 6, with 15 bases in between. CDR3 loop: CASSSPRGLAEAFF. The CDR3, as DNA: TGTGCCAGCAGTTCCCCGCGGGGGCTGGCTGAAGCTTTCTTT.

The gene calls are TRBV5-1 and TRBJ1-2; possible D gene TRBD1, 6 bases. Trimming stripped 4 bases from V and 6 bases from J, with 19 bases between. The CDR3 extends over 15 amino acids. Germline V gene data show CDR1 as SGHRS and CDR2 as YFSETQ. CDR3 region: CASSQQGRSLNGYTF. The CDR3 coding sequence is TGCGCCAGCAGCCAACAGGGACGATCCCTAAATGGCTACACCTTC.

This clone was counted between two and nine times. J is TRBJ1-2 and V is TRBV19; TRBD1 aligns across 8 bases. Germline-derived CDR1 and CDR2 are LNHDA and SQIVND (reference sequence). This CDR3 has 14 amino acids. J was trimmed by 1 base and V by 5 bases; bases with no gene match: 3. CDR3 coding DNA: TGTGCCAGTAGTGTCGACAGGGGTAACTATGGCTACACCTTC. It codes for CASSVDRGNYGYTF.

This chain links TRBV9 with TRBJ2-5; 11 nucleotides match TRBD2. The length of the CDR3 is 16 residues. The ends lost 1 base at V and 5 bases at J; junction bases unmatched: 7. The V gene's germline CDR1 is SGDLS and CDR2 YYNGEE. The CDR3 sequence is CASSVSELAGAETQYF. The CDR3 region has the DNA TGTGCCAGCAGCGTATCGGAACTAGCGGGAGCGGAGACCCAGTACTTC.

The chain combines TRBV24-1 with TRBJ1-5; TRBD1 might be the D (6 bases). Germline V lookup: CDR1 KGHDR, CDR2 SFDVKD. The V end was cut by 4 bases, the J end by 4 bases, with 13 bases between. CDR3 length: 15 amino acids. CDR3 in amino acids: CATSDRTAPNQPQHF. As DNA, the CDR3 is TGTGCCACCAGTGACCGGACAGCACCAAATCAGCCCCAGCATTTT.

This clone was seen more than once but under ten times. V gene TRBV19 combines with J gene TRBJ1-1, with 7 nucleotides matching TRBD1. This CDR3 spans 12 amino acids. Germline assignment: CDR1 LNHDA and CDR2 SQIVND (reference sequence). Trimming took 5 bases from V and 10 from J; bases not matched to a gene: 7. CDR3 coding DNA: TGTGCCAGTAGTCTCAGGACAGGAGCAGCTTTCTTT. Translation: CASSLRTGAAFF.

V and J are TRBV30 and TRBJ1-2; tentatively, D is TRBD1 (6 bases). With 0 bases removed from V and 8 bases from J, the gap between germline ends came to 13 bases. The CDR3 has 13 amino acids. Germline CDR1 and CDR2: GTSNPN and SVGIG (reference sequence). CDR3 protein: CAWSVGGGAGYTF. CDR3 coding DNA: TGTGCCTGGAGTGTAGGCGGGGGGGCAGGCTACACCTTC.

The chain combines TRBV9 with TRBJ2-7, with D maybe TRBD2 (6 bases). The germline CDR1 and CDR2 sequences are SGDLS and YYNGEE. The CDR3 has 15 amino acids. Trimming pared 0 bases from V and 6 bases from J, leaving 16 bases between. Written as DNA, the CDR3 is TGTGCCAGCAGCGTAGAGGGACTGGGGCTTGGCGAGCAGTACTTC. It is translated as CASSVEGLGLGEQYF.

The chain recombines TRBV5-4 with TRBJ2-1; no clear D gene. Germline assignment: CDR1 SGHNT and CDR2 YYREEE (reference sequence). There are 14 residues in the CDR3. The germline V and J ends were trimmed by 5 bases and 0 bases, with 9 bases remaining between them. CDR3 in amino acids: CASRAEYSYNEQFF. CDR3 DNA sequence: TGTGCCAGCAGGGCGGAGTACTCCTACAATGAGCAGTTCTTC.

The chain links TRBV5-1 to TRBJ2-3, with a weak D call TRBD2 (5 bases). Germline V gene lookup returns CDR1 SGHRS and CDR2 YFSETQ. The CDR3 is 16 amino acids. The germline V and J ends were trimmed by 0 bases and 5 bases, with 16 bases remaining between them. The CDR3 is CASSLESRGKVDTQYF. The CDR3 nucleotides are TGCGCCAGCAGCTTGGAGTCGCGAGGGAAAGTAGATACGCAGTATTTT.

The chain uses TRBV28 and TRBJ2-4; the match to TRBD2 covers 8 bases. Germline assignment: CDR1 MDHEN and CDR2 SYDVKM. The V segment lost 2 bases and the J segment 0 bases; nucleotides outside the gene matches: 0. The CDR3 consists of 15 residues. The CDR3 DNA sequence: TGTGCCAGCAGTTTACTAGCGGGAGCCAAAAACATTCAGTACTTC. This gives the protein CASSLLAGAKNIQYF. Filled out from reference TRBV28 and TRBJ2-4, the complete variable domain reads DVKVTQSSRYLVKRTGEKVFLECVQDMDHENMFWYRQDPGLGLRLIYFSYDVKMKEKGDIPEGYSVSREKKERFSLILESASTNQTSMYLCASSLLAGAKNIQYFGAGTRLSVL.

The rearrangement links TRBV6-6 to TRBJ2-7; 10 bases fit TRBD1. V lost 7 bases to trimming and J lost 9 bases; unmatched junction nucleotides: 12. The germline V gene has CDR1 MNHNY and CDR2 SVGAGI (reference sequence). The CDR3 is 14 amino acids. CDR3 sequence: CASNDARTGGGQYF. DNA of the CDR3: TGTGCCAGCAATGACGCTCGGACAGGGGGAGGGCAGTACTTC.

This chain uses TRBV18 with TRBJ2-7; 7 bases align to TRBD2. Germline V CDR1 and CDR2: KGHSH, LQKENI. The length of the CDR3 is 17 residues. Germline trimming cut 3 bases from V and 2 bases from J; bases unmatched to any gene: 13. For the CDR3, the DNA is TGTGCCAGCTCACCTCTACCCCCCCTAGCGGAAACCTACGAGCAGTACTTC. The encoded protein is CASSPLPPLAETYEQYF. Filled out from reference TRBV18 and TRBJ2-7, the complete variable domain reads NAGVMQNPRHLVRRRGQEARLRCSPMKGHSHVYWYRQLPEEGLKFMVYLQKENIIDESGMPKERFSAEFPKEGPSILRIQQVVRGDSAAYFCASSPLPPLAETYEQYFGPGTRLTVT.

This clone was recorded once. The rearrangement uses TRBV15 and TRBJ1-1, with D unclear. V lost 3 bases and J lost 0, with 8 bases in between. The V gene's germline CDR1 is LNHNV and CDR2 YYDKDF (reference sequence). The CDR3 runs 14 residues. CDR3 bases: TGTGCCACCAGCAGGTCCCTTATGAACACTGAAGCTTTCTTT. Protein: CATSRSLMNTEAFF.

This sequence joins TRBV6-5 and TRBJ2-2; the D gene is possibly TRBD2 (5 bases). The germline V gene has CDR1 MNHEY and CDR2 SVGAGI. This CDR3 region has 14 residues. Trimming shortened V by 8 bases and J by 0 bases, and 10 bases separated the two germline ends. Written as DNA, the CDR3 is TGTGCCAGCGAGCGGAGGTCGAACACCGGGGAGCTGTTTTTT. Protein: CASERRSNTGELFF.

About this clone: Other DNA sequences in the same sample also yield this CDR3. This sequence joins TRBV12-3 or TRBV12-4 and TRBJ1-1; 9 bases are shared with TRBD1. The CDR3 is made up of 13 amino acids. Germline trimming cut 6 bases from V and 4 bases from J; bases unmatched to any gene: 3. The CDR3 loop is CASSPDRGTEAFF. The CDR3 DNA follows: TGTGCCAGCAGCCCGGACAGGGGCACTGAAGCTTTCTTT.

The chain recombines TRBV27 with TRBJ1-4, with D unresolved. Germline lookup yields CDR1 MNHEY and CDR2 SMNVEV (reference sequence). This CDR3 region has 16 residues. Trimming took 8 bases from V and 4 from J, leaving 20 bases between them. CDR3 region: CASGPLTGGSNEKLFF. The CDR3 nucleotides read TGTGCCAGCGGTCCACTTACGGGAGGGAGTAATGAAAAACTGTTTTTT.

The sample holds a few counts of this clone. V and J are TRBV5-1 and TRBJ2-2, with 10 bases aligning to TRBD1. Unmatched junction bases numbered 7, after V lost 0 bases and J lost 5 bases. Per the germline V gene, CDR1 is SGHRS and CDR2 is YFSETQ. The CDR3 extends over 17 amino acids. The CDR3 region has the DNA TGCGCCAGCAGCTTGGCCAGGACAGGGGGTGAGACCGGGGAGCTGTTTTTT. Amino acid sequence: CASSLARTGGETGELFF.